This T cell receptor beta chain is drawn from a study of blood T cell repertoires in COVID-19. Whole-study context: From the United States, Italy and Spain came samples of acute and convalescent COVID-19.

The repertoire was sequenced with immunoSEQ multiplex PCR; TCRdb's copy has only in-frame clones and lacks some. The top ten clones hold less than 2% of a sample with around 270,000 clones, 84% of them seen once. What was sequenced was peripheral blood. The source of this sequence is a woman aged 40 to 50 who had recovered from COVID-19.

The DNA for the CDR3 is TGTGCCAGCAGTCCTCAGGGGTCTAATGAAAAACTGTTTTTT. Translation gives CASSPQGSNEKLFF. The V and J genes are TRBV5-5 and TRBJ1-4; maybe TRBD1 (6 bases). V was shortened by 5 bases and J by 3 bases, with 11 bases between the two germline ends. CDR3 length: 14 residues. Germline V gene data show CDR1 as SGHKS and CDR2 as YYEKEE (reference sequence).